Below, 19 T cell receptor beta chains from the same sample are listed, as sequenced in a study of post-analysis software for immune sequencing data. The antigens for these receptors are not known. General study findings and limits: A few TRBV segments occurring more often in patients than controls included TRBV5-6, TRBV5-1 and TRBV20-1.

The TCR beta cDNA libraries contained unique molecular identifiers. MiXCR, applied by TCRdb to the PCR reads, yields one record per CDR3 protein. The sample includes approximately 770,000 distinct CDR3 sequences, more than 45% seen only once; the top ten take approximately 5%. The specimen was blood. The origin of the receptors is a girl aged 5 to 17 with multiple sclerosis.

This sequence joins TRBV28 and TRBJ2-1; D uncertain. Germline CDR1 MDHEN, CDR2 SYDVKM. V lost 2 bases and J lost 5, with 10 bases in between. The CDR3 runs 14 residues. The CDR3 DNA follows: TGTGCCAGCAGTTTAAGGGCGTGGGACAATGAGCAGTTCTTC. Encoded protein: CASSLRAWDNEQFF.

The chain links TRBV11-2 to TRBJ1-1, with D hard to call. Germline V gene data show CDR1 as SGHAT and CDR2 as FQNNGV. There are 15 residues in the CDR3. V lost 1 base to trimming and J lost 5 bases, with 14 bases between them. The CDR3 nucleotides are TGTGCCAGCAGCTTAGGTCTAGGGCTGGTGACTGAAGCTTTCTTT. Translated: CASSLGLGLVTEAFF.

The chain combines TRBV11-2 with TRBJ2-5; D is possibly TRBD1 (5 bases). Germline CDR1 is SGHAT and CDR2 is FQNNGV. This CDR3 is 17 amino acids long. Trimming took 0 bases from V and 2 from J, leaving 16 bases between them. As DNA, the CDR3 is TGTGCCAGCAGCTTAGATCTGGAAAGGGGTTCGCAAGAGACCCAGTACTTC. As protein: CASSLDLERGSQETQYF.

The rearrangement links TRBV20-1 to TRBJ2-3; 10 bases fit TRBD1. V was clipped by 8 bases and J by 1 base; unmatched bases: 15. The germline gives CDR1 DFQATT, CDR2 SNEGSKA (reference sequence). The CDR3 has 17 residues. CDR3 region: CSPRGTGAGGGTDTQYF. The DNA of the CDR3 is TGCAGTCCTCGTGGGACAGGGGCGGGAGGAGGCACAGATACGCAGTATTTT.

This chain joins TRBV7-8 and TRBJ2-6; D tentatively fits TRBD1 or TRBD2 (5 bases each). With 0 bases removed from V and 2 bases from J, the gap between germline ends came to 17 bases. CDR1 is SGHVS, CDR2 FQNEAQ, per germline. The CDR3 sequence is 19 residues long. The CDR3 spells CASSLAREPILAGANVLTF. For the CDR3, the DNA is TGTGCCAGCAGCTTAGCCAGGGAGCCTATCCTCGCTGGGGCCAACGTCCTGACTTTC.

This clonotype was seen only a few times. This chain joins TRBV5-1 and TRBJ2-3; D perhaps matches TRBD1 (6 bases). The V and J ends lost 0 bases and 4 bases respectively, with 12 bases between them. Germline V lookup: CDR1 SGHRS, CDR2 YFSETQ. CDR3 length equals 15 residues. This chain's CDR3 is CASSLELSGADTQYF. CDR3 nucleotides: TGCGCCAGCAGCTTGGAATTGTCAGGGGCAGATACGCAGTATTTT.

The CDR3 is CAISRRQGFEQYF. The CDR3 DNA reads TGTGCCATCAGTCGGAGACAGGGTTTCGAGCAGTACTTC. The chain combines TRBV10-3 with TRBJ2-7; 7 bases agree with TRBD1. The CDR3 sequence is 13 residues long. CDR1 is ENHRY and CDR2 is SYGVKD in the germline V gene. J gave up 6 bases and V 5 bases, and 7 bases lay outside the gene matches.

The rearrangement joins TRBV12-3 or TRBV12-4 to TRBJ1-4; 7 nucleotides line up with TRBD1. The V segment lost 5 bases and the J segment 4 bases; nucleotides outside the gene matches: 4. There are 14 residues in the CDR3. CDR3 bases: TGTGCCAGCAGTCGGGACAGTTATAATGAAAAACTGTTTTTT. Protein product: CASSRDSYNEKLFF.

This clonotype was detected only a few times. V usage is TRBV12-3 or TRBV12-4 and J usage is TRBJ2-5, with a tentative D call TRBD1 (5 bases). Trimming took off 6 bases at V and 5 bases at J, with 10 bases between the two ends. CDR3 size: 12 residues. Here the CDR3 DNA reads TGTGCCAGCAGCCAACCAGGGGAGACCCAGTACTTC. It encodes CASSQPGETQYF.

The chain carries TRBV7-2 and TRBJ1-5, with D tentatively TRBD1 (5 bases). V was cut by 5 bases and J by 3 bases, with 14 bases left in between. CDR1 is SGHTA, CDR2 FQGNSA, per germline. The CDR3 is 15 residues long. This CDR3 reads CASSLGRSLNQPQHF. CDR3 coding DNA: TGTGCCAGCAGCCTGGGACGGAGCCTCAATCAGCCCCAGCATTTT.

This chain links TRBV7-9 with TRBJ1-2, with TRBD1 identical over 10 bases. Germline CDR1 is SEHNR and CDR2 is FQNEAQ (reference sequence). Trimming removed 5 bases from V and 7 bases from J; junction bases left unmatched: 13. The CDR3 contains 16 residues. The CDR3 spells CASSPASGTGVSGYTF. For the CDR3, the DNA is TGTGCCAGCAGCCCCGCCTCAGGGACAGGGGTCAGTGGCTACACCTTC.

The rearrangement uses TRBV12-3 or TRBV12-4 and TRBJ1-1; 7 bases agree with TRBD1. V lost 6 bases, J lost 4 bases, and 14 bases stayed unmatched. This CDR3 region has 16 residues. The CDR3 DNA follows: TGTGCCAGCAGCCCCAGACAGGGCTGGGGGAGCACTGAAGCTTTCTTT. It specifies CASSPRQGWGSTEAFF.

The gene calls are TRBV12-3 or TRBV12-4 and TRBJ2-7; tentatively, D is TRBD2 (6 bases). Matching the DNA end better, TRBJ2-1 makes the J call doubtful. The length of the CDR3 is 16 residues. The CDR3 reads CASSSGTPIFNNEQFF. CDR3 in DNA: TGTGCCAGCAGCTCAGGGACTCCTATATTTAACAATGAGCAGTTCTTC.

CDR3: CASSLAGLAGVNEQFF. For the CDR3, the DNA is TGTGCCAGCAGCTTAGCGGGACTAGCGGGGGTTAATGAGCAGTTCTTC. The rearrangement joins TRBV7-2 to TRBJ2-1; 14 nucleotides align to TRBD2. Germline V gives CDR1 SGHTA, CDR2 FQGNSA. J was trimmed by 7 bases and V by 0 bases; bases with no gene match: 2. The CDR3 extends over 16 amino acids.

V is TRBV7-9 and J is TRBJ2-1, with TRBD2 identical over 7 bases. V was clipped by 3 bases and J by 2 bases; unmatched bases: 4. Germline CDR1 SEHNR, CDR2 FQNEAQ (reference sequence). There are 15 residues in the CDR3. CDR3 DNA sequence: TGTGCCAGCAGCTTCTCCCTAGCGGCCTACAATGAGCAGTTCTTC. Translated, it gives CASSFSLAAYNEQFF.

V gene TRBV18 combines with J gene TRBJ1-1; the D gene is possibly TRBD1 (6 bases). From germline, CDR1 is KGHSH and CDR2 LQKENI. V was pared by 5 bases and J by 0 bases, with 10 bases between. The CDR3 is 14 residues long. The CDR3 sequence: CASSATGVNTEAFF. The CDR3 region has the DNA TGTGCCAGCTCAGCGACAGGCGTGAACACTGAAGCTTTCTTT.

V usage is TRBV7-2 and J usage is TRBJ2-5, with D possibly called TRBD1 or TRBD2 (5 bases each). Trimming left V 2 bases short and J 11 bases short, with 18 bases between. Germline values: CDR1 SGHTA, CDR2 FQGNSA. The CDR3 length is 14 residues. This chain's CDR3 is CASSLSIGGDEQYF. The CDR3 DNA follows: TGTGCCAGCAGCTTAAGTATTGGGGGAGATGAGCAGTACTTC.

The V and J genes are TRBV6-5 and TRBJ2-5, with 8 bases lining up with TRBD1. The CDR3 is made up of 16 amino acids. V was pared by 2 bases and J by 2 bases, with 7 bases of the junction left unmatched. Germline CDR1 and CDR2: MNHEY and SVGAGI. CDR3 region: CASSYSGQGVQETQYF. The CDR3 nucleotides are TGTGCCAGCAGTTACAGCGGACAGGGAGTACAAGAGACCCAGTACTTC.

CDR3 coding DNA: TGTGCCTGGAGTCGGGCCTCCTACGAGCAGTACTTC. Protein product: CAWSRASYEQYF. J is TRBJ2-7 and V is TRBV30; D gene unclear. Per germline, CDR1 GTSNPN and CDR2 SVGIG (reference sequence). Trimming cost V 2 bases and J 0 bases, with 5 bases left between them. The CDR3 covers 12 residues.